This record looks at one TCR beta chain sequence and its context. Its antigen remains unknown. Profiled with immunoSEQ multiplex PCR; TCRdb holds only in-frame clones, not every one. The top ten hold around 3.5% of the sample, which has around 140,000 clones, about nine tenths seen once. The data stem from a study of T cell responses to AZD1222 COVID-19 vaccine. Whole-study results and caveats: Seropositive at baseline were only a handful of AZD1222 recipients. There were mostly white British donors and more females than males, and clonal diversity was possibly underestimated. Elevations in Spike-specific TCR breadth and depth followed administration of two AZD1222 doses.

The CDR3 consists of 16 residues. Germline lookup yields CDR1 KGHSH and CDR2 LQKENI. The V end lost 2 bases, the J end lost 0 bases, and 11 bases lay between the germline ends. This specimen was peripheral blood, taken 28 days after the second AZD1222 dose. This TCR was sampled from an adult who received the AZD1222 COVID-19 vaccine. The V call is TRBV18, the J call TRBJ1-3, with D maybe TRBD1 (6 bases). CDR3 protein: CASSPTGTYSGNTIYF. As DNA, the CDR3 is TGTGCCAGCTCACCAACAGGGACGTACTCTGGAAACACCATATATTTT. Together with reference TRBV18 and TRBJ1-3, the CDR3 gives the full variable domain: NAGVMQNPRHLVRRRGQEARLRCSPMKGHSHVYWYRQLPEEGLKFMVYLQKENIIDESGMPKERFSAEFPKEGPSILRIQQVVRGDSAAYFCASSPTGTYSGNTIYFGEGSWLTVV.